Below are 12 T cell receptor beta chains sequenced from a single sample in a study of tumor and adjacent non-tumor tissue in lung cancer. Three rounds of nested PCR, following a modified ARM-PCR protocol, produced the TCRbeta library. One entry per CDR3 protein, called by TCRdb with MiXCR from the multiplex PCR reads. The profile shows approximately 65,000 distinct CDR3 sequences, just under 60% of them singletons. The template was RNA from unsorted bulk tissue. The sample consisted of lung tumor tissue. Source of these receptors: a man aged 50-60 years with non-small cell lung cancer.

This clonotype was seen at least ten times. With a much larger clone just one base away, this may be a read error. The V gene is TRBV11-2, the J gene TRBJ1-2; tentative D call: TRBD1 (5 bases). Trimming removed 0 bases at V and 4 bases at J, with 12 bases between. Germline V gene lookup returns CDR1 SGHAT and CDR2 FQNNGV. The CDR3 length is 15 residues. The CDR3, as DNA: TGTGCCAGCAGCTTAGAAAGGGGAGCTAGCTATGGCTACACCTTC. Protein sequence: CASSLERGASYGYTF.

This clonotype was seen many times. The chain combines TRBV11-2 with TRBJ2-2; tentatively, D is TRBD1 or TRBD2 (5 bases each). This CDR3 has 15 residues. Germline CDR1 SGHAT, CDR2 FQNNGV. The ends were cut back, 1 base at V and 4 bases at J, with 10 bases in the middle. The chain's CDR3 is CASSLAQGPTGELFF. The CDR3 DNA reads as TGTGCCAGCAGCTTAGCCCAGGGACCCACCGGGGAGCTGTTTTTT.

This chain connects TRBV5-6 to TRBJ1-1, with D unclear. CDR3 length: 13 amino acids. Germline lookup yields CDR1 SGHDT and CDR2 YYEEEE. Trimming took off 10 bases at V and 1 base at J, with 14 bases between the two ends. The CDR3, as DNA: TGTGCCGGCACCTTGGCTGCGAACACTGAAGCTTTCTTT. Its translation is CAGTLAANTEAFF.

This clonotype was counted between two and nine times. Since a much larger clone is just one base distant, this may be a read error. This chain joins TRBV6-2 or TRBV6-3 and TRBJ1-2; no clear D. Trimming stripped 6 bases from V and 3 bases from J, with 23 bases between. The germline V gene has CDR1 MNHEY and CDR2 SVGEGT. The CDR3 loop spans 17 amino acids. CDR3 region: CASRTPGEREPDYGYTF. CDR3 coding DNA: TGTGCCAGCAGGACCCCCGGGGAGAGGGAACCCGACTATGGCTACACCTTC.

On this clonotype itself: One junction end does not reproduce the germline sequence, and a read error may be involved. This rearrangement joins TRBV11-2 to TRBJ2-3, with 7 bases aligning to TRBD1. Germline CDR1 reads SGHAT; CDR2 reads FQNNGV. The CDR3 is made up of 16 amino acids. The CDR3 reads CASSSTQTPWTGTQYF. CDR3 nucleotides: TGTGCCAGCAGCTCAACCCAGACCCCCTGGACAGGTACGCAGTATTTT.

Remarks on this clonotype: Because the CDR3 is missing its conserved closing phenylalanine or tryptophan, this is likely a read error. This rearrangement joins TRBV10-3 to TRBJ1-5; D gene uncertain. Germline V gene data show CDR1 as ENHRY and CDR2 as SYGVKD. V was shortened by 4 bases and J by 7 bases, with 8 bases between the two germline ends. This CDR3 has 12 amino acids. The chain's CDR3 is CAISVTGQPQHC. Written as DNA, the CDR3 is TGTGCCATCAGTGTTACGGGACAGCCCCAGCATTGT.

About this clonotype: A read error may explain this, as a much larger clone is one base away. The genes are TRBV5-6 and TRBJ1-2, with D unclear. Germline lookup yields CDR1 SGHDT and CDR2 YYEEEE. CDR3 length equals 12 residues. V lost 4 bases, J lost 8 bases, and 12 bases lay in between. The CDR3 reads CASSRLLGGYTF. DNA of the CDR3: TGTGCCAGCAGCAGGCTCTTGGGGGGCTACACCTTC.

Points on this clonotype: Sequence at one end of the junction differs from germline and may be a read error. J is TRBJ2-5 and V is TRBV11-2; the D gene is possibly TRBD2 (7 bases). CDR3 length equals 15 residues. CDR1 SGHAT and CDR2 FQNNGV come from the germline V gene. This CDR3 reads CACSSLAGACWAQYF. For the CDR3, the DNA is TGTGCCTGCAGCTCCCTTGCGGGGGCGTGTTGGGCCCAGTACTTC.

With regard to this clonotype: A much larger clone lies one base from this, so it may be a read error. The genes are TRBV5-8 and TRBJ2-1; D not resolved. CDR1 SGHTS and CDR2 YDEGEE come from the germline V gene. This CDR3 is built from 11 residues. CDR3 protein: CASNLVQPQFF. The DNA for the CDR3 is TGTGCCAGCAACTTGGTACAGCCTCAGTTCTTC.

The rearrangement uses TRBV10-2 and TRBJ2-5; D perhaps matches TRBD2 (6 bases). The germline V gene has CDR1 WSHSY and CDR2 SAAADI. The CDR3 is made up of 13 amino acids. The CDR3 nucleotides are TGCGCTAGCGGTAGGGTACGGCAAGAGACCCAGTACTTC. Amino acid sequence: CASGRVRQETQYF.

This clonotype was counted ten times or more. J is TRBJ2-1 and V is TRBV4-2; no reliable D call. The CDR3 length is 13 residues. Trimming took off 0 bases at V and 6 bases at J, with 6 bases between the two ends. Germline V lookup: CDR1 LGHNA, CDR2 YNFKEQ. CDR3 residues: CASSQELGNEQFF. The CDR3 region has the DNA TGTGCCAGCAGCCAAGAATTGGGCAATGAGCAGTTCTTC.

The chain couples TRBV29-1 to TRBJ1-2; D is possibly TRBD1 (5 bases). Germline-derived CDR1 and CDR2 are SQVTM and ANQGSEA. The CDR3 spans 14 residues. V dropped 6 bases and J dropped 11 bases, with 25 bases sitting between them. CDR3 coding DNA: TGCAGCGTCCCAGCGGGGGTAGGGGTTGGTAGTTACACCTTC. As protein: CSVPAGVGVGSYTF.